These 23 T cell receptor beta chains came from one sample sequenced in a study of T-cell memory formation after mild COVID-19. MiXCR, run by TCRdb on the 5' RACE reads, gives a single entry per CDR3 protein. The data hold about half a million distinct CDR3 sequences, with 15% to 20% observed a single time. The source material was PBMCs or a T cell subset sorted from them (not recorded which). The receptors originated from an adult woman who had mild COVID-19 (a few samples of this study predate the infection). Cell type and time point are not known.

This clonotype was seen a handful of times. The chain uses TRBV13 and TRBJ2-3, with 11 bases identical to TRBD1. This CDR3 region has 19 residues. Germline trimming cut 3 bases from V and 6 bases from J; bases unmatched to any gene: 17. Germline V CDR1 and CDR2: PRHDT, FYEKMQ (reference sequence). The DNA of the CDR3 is TGTGCCAGCAGCTTCGACTATGACTGGACAGGGGGCTCGGTCGATACGCAGTATTTT. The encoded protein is CASSFDYDWTGGSVDTQYF.

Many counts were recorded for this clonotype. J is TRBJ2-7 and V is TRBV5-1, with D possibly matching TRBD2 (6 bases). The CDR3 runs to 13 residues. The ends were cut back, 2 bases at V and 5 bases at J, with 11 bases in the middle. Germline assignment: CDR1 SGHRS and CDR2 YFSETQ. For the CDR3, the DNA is TGCGCCAGCAGCTTAGTCGGGAGTCACGAGCAGTACTTC. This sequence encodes CASSLVGSHEQYF.

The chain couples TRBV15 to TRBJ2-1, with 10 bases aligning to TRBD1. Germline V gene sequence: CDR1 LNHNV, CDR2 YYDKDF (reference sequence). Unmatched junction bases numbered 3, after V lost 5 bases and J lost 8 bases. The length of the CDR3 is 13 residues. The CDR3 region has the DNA TGTGCCACCAGCGGGGGGACAGGGGATGAGCAGTTCTTC. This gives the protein CATSGGTGDEQFF.

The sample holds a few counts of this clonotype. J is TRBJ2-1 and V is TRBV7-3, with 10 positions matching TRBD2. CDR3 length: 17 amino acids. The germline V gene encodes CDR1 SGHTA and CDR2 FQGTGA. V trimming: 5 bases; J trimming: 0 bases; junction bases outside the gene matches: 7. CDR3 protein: CASSKEGLASSYNEQFF. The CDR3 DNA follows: TGTGCCAGCAGCAAAGAGGGACTAGCGAGCTCCTACAATGAGCAGTTCTTC.

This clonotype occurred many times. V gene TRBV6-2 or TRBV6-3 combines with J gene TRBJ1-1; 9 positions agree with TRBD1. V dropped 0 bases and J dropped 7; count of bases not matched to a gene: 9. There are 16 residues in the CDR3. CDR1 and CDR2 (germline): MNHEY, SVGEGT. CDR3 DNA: TGTGCCAGCAGTTACTCGATCCGACAGGGGGTTAGTGAAGCTTTCTTT. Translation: CASSYSIRQGVSEAFF.

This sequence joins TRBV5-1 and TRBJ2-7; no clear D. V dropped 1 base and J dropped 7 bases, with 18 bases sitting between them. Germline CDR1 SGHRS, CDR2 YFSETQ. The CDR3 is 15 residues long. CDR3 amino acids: CASSLYPEQSTEQYF. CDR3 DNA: TGCGCCAGCAGCTTGTATCCAGAGCAGTCTACAGAGCAGTACTTC.

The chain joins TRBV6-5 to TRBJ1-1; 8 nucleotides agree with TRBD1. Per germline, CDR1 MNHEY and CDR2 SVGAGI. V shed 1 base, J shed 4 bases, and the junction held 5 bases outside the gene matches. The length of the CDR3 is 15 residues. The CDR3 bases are TGTGCCAGCAGTTACTGGGGACAGGATGGCACTGAAGCTTTCTTT. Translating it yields CASSYWGQDGTEAFF.

The CDR3 DNA reads as TGCGCCAGCAGCTTGGACGTCGACAGGGTTGTCGATGAAGCTTTCTTT. Its protein product is CASSLDVDRVVDEAFF. The rearrangement joins TRBV5-1 to TRBJ1-1, with 7 nucleotides matching TRBD1. The V segment lost 0 bases and the J segment 7 bases; nucleotides outside the gene matches: 12. Germline CDR1 and CDR2: SGHRS and YFSETQ. The CDR3 has 16 residues.

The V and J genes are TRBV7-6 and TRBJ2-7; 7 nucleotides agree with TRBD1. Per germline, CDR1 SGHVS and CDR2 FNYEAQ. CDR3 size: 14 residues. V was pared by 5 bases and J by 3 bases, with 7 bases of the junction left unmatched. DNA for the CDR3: TGTGCCAGCAGCCCGTTAGACAGGGTCTACGAGCAGTACTTC. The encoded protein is CASSPLDRVYEQYF.

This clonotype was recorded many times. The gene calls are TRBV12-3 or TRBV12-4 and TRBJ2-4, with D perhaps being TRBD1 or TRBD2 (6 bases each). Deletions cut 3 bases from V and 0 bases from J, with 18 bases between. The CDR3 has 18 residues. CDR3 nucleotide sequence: TGTGCCAGCAGTTTGTCTGCGGAGGGGGTGGGAGCCAAAAACATTCAGTACTTC. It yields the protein CASSLSAEGVGAKNIQYF.

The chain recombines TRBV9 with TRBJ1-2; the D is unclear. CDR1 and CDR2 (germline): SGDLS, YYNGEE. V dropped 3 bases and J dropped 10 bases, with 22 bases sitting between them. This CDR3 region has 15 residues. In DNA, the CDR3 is TGTGCCAGCAGCGGCCCCTGGTCCGGTCAATCTGCCTACACCTTC. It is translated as CASSGPWSGQSAYTF.

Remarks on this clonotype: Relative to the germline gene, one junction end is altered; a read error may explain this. CDR3 region: CSAYQGAVNQPF. Written as DNA, the CDR3 is TGCAGTGCTTACCAGGGGGCGGTAAACCAACCTTTC. V gene TRBV20-1 combines with J gene TRBJ2-1; TRBD1 agrees at 8 bases. This CDR3 is built from 12 residues. Germline V gene sequence: CDR1 DFQATT, CDR2 SNEGSKA (reference sequence).

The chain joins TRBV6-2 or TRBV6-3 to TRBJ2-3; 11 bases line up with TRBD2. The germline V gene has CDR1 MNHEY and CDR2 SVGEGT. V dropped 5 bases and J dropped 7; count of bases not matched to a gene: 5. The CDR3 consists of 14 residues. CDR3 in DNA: TGTGCCAGCAGTACTAGCGGGAGATTGAATACGCAGTATTTT. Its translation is CASSTSGRLNTQYF.

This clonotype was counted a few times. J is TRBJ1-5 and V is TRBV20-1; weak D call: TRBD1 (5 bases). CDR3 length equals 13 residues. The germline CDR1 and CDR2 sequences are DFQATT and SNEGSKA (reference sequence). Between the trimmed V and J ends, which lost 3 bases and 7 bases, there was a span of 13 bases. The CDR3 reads CSASQGVGQPQHF. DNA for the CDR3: TGCAGTGCTAGTCAAGGGGTCGGACAGCCCCAGCATTTT.

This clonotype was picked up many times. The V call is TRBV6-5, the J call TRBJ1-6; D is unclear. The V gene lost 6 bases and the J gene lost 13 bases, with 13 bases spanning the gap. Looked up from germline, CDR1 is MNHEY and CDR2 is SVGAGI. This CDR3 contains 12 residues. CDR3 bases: TGTGCCAGCAGACCCTCAAACGGCCCCCTCCACTTT. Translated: CASRPSNGPLHF.

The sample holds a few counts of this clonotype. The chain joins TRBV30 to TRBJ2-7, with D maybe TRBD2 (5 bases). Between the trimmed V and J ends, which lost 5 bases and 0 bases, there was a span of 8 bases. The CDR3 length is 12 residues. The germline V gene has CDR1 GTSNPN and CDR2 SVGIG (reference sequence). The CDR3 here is CAWLATSYEQYF. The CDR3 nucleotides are TGTGCCTGGTTAGCGACCTCCTACGAGCAGTACTTC. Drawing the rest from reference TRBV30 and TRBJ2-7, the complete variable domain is SQTIHQWPATLVQPVGSPLSLECTVEGTSNPNLYWYRQAAGRGLQLLFYSVGIGQISSEVPQNLSASRPQDRQFILSSKKLLLSDSGFYLCAWLATSYEQYFGPGTRLTVT.

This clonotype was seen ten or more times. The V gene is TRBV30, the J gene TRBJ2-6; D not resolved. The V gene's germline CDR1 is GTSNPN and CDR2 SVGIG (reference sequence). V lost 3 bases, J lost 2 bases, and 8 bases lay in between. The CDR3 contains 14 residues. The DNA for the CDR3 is TGTGCCTGGAGCGACTTCCCTGGGGCCAACGTCCTGACTTTC. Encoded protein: CAWSDFPGANVLTF.

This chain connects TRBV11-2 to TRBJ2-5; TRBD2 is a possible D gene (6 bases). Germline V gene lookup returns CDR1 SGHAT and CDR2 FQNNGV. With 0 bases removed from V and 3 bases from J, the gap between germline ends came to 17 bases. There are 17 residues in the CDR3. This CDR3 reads CASSLEEVAGPEETQYF. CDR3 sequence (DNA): TGTGCCAGCAGCTTAGAAGAAGTGGCGGGGCCAGAAGAGACCCAGTACTTC.

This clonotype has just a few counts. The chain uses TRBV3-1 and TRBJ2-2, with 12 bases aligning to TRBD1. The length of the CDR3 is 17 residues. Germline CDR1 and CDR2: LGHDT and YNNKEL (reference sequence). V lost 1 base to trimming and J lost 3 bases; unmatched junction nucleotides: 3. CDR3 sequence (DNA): TGTGCCAGCAGCCAAGTATGGGACAGGGGGCACACCGGGGAGCTGTTTTTT. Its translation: CASSQVWDRGHTGELFF.

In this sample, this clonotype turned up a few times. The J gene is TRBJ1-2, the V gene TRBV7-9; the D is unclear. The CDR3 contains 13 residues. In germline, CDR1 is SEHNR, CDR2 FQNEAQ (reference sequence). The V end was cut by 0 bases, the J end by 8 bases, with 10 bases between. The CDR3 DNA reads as TGTGCCAGCAGCTTAGCGACGGCGGGGGGCTACACCTTC. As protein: CASSLATAGGYTF.

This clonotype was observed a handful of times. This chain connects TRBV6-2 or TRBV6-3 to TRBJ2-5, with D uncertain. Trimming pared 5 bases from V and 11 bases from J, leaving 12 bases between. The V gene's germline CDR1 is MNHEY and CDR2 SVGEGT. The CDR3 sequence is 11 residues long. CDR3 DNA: TGTGCCAGCAGTGACACCGGGCCGCAGTACTTC. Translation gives CASSDTGPQYF.

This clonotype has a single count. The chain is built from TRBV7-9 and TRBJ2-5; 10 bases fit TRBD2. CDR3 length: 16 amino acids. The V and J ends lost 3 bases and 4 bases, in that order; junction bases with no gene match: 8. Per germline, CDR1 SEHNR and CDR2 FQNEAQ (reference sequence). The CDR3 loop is CASSLQAGGPAETQYF. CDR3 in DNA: TGTGCCAGCAGCTTGCAAGCGGGAGGGCCAGCAGAGACCCAGTACTTC.

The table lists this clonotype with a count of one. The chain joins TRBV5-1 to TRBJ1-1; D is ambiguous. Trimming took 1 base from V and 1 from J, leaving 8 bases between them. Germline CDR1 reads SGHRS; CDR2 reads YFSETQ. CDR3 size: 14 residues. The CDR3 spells CASSLRNRNTEAFF. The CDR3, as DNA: TGCGCCAGCAGCTTGCGTAACAGGAACACTGAAGCTTTCTTT.